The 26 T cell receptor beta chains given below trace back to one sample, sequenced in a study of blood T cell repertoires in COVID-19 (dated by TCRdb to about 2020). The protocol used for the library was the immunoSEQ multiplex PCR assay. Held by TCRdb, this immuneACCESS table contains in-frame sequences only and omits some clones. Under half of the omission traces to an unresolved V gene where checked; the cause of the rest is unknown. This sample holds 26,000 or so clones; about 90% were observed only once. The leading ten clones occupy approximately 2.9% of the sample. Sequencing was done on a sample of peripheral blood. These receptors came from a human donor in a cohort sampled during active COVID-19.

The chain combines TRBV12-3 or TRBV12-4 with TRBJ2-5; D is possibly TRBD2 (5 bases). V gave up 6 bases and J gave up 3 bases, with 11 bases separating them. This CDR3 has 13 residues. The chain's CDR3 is CASRILVEETQYF. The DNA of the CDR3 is TGTGCCAGCAGGATACTAGTGGAAGAGACCCAGTACTTC.

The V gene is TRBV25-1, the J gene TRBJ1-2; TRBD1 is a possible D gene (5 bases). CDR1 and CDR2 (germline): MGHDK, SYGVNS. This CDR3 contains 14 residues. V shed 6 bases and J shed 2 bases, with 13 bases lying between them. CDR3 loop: CASSPGGWNYGYTF. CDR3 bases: TGTGCCAGCAGCCCCGGGGGGTGGAACTATGGCTACACCTTC.

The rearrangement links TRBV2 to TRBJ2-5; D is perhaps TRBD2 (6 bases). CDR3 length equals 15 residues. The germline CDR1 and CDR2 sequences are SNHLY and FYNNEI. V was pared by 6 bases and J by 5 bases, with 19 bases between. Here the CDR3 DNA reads TGTGCCAGCAGCCCCGTAGGAGGGAGCGTGGAGACCCAGTACTTC. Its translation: CASSPVGGSVETQYF. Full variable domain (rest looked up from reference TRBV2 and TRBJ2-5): EPEVTQTPSHQVTQMGQEVILRCVPISNHLYFYWYRQILGQKVEFLVSFYNNEISEKSEIFDDQFSVERPDGSNFTLKIRSTKLEDSAMYFCASSPVGGSVETQYFGPGTRLLVL.

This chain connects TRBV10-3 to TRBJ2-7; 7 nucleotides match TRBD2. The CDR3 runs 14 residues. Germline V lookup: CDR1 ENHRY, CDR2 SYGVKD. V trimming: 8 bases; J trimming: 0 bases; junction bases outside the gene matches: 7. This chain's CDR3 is CAISLGTTSYEQYF. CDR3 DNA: TGTGCCATCTCACTCGGGACTACCTCCTACGAGCAGTACTTC.

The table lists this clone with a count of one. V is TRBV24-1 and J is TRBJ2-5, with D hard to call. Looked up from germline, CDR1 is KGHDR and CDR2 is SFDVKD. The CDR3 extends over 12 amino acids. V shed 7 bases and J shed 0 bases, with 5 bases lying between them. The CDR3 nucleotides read TGTGCCACCAGCTCGTACCAAGAGACCCAGTACTTC. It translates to CATSSYQETQYF.

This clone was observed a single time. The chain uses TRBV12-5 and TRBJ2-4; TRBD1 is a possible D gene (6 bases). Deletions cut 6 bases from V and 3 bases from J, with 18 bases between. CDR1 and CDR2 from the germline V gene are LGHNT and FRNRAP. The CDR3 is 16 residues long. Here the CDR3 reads CASGHRVAAGKNIQYF. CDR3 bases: TGTGCTAGTGGCCACAGGGTTGCCGCGGGCAAAAACATTCAGTACTTC.

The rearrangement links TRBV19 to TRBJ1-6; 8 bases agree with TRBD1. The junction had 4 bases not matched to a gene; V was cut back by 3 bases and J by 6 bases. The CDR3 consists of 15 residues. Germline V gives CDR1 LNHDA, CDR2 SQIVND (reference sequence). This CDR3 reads CASSIRQGANSPLHF. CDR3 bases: TGTGCCAGTAGTATTCGCCAGGGGGCTAATTCACCCCTCCACTTT.

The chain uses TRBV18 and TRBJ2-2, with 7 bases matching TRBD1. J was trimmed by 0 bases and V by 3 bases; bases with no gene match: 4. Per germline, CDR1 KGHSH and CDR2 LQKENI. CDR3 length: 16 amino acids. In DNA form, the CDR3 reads TGTGCCAGCTCACCTCCGACAGGGACGAACACCGGGGAGCTGTTTTTT. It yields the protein CASSPPTGTNTGELFF.

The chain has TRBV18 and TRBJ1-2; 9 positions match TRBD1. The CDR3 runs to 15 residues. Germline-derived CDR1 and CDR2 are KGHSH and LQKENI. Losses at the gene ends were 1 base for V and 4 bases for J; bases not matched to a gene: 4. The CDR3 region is CASSPRDRESYGYTF. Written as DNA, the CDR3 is TGTGCCAGCTCACCACGGGACAGGGAAAGCTATGGCTACACCTTC.

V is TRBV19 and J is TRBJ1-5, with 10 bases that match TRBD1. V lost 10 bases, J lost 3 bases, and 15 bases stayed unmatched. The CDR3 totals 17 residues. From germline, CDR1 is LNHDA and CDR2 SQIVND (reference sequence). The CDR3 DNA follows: TGTGCCACCGAAGGACAGGGGGTCCTTCAAGTCAATCAGCCCCAGCATTTT. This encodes CATEGQGVLQVNQPQHF.

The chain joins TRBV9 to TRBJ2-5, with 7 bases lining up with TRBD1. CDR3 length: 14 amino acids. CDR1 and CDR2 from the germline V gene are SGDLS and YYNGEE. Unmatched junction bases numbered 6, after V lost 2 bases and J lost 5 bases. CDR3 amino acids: CASSVKTGWETQYF. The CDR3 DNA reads TGTGCCAGCAGCGTGAAGACAGGGTGGGAGACCCAGTACTTC.

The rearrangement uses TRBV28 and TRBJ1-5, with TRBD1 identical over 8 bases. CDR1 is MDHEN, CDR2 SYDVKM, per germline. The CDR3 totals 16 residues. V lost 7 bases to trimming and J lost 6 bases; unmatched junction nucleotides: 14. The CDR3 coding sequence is TGTGCCAGCAATAGGATGGGGCAGGGGGCCGGTCAGCCCCAGCATTTT. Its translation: CASNRMGQGAGQPQHF.

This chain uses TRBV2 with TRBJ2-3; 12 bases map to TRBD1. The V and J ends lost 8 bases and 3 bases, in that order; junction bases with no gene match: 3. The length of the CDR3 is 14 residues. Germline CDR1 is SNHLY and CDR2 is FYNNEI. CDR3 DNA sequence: TGTGCCAGCTGGGGACAGGGGGCAACAGATACGCAGTATTTT. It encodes CASWGQGATDTQYF.

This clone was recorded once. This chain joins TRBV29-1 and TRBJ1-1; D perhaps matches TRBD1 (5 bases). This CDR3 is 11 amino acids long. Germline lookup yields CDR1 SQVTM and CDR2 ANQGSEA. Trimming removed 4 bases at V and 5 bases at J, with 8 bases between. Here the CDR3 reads CSVGRGTEAFF. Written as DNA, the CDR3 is TGCAGCGTTGGAAGGGGTACTGAAGCTTTCTTT.

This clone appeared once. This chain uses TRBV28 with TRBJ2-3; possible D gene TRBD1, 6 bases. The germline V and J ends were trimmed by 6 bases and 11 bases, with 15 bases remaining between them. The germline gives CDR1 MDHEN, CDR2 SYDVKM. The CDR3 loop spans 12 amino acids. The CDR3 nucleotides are TGTGCCAGCAGCCCCCAGGGGTATGAGCAGTATTTT. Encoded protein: CASSPQGYEQYF.

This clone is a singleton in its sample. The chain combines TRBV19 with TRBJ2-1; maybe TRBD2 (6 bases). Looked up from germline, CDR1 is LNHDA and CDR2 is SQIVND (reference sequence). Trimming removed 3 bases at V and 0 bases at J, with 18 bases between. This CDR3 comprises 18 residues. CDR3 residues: CASSIRGFVGGSYNEQFF. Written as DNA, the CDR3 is TGTGCCAGTAGTATTCGGGGGTTTGTGGGGGGCTCCTACAATGAGCAGTTCTTC.

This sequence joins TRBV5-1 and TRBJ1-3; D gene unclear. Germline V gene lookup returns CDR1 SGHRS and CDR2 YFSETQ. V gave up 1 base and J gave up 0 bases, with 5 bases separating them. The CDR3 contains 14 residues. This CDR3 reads CASSLSNSGNTIYF. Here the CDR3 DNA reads TGCGCCAGCAGCTTGTCTAACTCTGGAAACACCATATATTTT.

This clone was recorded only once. CDR3 in DNA: TGTGCCAGCAGCGTAGGATCGAGGGTTGGAGGTGAAAAACTGTTTTTT. It specifies CASSVGSRVGGEKLFF. The gene calls are TRBV9 and TRBJ1-4; D ambiguous. V was pared by 0 bases and J by 7 bases, with 16 bases between. CDR1 and CDR2 from the germline V gene are SGDLS and YYNGEE. The CDR3 is made up of 16 amino acids.

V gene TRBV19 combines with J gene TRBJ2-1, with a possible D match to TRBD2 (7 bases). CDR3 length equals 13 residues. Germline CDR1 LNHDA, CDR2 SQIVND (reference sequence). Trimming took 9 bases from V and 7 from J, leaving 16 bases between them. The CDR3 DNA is TGTGCCAGAGGGGGGGCCAGTGAGAATGAGCAGTTCTTC. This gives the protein CARGGASENEQFF.

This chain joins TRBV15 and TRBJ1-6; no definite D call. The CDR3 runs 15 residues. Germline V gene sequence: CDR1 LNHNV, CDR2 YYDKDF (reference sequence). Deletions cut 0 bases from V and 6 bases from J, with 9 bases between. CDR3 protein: CATSRDSRGNSPLHF. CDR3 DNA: TGTGCCACCAGCAGAGACAGCCGCGGTAATTCACCCCTCCACTTT.

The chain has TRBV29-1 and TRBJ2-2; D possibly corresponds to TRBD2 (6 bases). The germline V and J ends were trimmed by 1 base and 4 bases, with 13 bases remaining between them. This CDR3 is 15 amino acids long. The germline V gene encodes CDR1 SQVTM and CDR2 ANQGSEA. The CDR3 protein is CSVEVGGKSTGELFF. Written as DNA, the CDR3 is TGCAGCGTTGAAGTCGGAGGGAAGAGCACCGGGGAGCTGTTTTTT.

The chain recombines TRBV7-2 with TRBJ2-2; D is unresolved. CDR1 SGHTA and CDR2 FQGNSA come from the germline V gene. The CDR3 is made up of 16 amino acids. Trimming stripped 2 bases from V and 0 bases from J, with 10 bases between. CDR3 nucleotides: TGTGCCAGCAGCTTACGGTTACCCGCGAACACCGGGGAGCTGTTTTTT. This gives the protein CASSLRLPANTGELFF.

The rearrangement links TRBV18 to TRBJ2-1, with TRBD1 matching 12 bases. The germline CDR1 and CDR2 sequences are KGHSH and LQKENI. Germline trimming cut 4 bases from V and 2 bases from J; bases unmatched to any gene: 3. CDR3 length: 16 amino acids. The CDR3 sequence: CASSQGTGGAYNEQFF. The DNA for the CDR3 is TGTGCCAGCTCACAAGGGACAGGGGGCGCCTACAATGAGCAGTTCTTC.

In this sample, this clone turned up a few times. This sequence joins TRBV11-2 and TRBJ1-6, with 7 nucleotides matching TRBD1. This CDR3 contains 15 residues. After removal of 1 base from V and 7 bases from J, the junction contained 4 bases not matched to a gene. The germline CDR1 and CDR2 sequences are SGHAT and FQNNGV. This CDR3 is CASSLVGTENSPLHF. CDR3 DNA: TGTGCCAGCAGCTTAGTAGGGACAGAAAATTCACCCCTCCACTTT.

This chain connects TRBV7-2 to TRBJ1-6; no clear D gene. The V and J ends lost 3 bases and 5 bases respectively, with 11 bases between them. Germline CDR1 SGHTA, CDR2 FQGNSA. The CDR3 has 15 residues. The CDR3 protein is CASSFVGGNNSPLHF. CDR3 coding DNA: TGTGCCAGCAGCTTTGTTGGCGGAAATAATTCACCCCTCCACTTT. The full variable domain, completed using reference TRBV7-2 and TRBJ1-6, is GAGVSQSPSNKVTEKGKDVELRCDPISGHTALYWYRQSLGQGLEFLIYFQGNSAPDKSGLPSDRFSAERTGGSVSTLTIQRTQQEDSAVYLCASSFVGGNNSPLHFGNGTRLTVT.

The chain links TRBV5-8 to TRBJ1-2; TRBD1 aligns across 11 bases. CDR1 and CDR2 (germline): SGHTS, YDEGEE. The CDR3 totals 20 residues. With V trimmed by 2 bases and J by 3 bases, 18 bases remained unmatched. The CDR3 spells CASSFGQGASITYGDYGYTF. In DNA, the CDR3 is TGTGCCAGCAGCTTTGGACAGGGGGCCTCCATAACCTATGGGGACTATGGCTACACCTTC.